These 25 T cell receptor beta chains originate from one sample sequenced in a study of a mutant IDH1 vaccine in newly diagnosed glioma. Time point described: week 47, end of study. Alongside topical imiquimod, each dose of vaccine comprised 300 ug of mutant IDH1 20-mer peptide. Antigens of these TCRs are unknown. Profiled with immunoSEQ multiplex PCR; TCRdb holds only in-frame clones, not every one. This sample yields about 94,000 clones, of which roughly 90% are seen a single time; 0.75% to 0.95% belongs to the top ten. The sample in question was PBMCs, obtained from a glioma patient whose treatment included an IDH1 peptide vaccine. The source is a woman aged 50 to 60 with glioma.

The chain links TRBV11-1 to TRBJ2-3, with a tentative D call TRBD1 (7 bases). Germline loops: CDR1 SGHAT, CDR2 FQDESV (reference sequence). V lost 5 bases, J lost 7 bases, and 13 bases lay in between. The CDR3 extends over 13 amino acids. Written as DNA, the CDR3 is TGTGCCAGCAGCGGCCAGGGGGGATATACGCAGTATTTT. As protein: CASSGQGGYTQYF.

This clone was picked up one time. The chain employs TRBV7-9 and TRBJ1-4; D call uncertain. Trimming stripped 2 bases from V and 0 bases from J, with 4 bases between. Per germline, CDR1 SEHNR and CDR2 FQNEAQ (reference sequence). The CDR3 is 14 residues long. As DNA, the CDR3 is TGTGCCAGCAGCTTAAAAGCAACTAATGAAAAACTGTTTTTT. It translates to CASSLKATNEKLFF.

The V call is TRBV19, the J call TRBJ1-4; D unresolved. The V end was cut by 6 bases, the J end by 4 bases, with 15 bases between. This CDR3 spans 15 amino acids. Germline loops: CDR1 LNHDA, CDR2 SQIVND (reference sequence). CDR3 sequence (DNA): TGTGCCAGTAGAACTCACAAGGCCGTTAATGAAAAACTGTTTTTT. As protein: CASRTHKAVNEKLFF. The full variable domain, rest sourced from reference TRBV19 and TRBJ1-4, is DGGITQSPKYLFRKEGQNVTLSCEQNLNHDAMYWYRQDPGQGLRLIYYSQIVNDFQKGDIAEGYSVSREKKESFPLTVTSAQKNPTAFYLCASRTHKAVNEKLFFGSGTQLSVL.

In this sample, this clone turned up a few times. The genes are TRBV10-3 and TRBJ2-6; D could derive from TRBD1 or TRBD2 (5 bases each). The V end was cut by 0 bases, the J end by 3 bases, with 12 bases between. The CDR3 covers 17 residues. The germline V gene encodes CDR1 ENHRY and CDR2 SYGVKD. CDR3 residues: CAISESSGGVGANVLTF. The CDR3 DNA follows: TGTGCCATCAGTGAGTCATCTGGGGGTGTTGGGGCCAACGTCCTGACTTTC.

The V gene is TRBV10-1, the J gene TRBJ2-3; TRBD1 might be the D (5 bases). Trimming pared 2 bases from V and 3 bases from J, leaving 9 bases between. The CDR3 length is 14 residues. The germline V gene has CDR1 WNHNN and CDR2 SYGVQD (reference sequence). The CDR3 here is CASSEVTETDTQYF. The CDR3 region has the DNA TGCGCCAGCAGTGAGGTGACAGAAACAGATACGCAGTATTTT.

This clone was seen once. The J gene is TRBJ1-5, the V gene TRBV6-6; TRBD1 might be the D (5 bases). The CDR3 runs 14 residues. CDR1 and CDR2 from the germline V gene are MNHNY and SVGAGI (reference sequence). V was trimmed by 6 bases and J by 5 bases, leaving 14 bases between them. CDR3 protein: CASRSGQGDQPQHF. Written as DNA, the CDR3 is TGTGCCAGCAGGTCCGGGCAGGGTGATCAGCCCCAGCATTTT.

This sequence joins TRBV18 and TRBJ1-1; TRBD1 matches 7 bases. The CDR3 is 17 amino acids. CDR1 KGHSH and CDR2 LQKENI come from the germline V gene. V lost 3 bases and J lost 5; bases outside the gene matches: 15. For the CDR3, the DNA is TGTGCCAGCTCACCCCGGGACAGTGGGTTAGGAGAGACTGAAGCTTTCTTT. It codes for CASSPRDSGLGETEAFF.

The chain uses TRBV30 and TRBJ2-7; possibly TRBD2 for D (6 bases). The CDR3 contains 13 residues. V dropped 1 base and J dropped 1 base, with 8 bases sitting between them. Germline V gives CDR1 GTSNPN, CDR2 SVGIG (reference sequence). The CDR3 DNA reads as TGTGCCTGGAGTGGCCGGGAGTCCTACGAGCAGTACTTC. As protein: CAWSGRESYEQYF.

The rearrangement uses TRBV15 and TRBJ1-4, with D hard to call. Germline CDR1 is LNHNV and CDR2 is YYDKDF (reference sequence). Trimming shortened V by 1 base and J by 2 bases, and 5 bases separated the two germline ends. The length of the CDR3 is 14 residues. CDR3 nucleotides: TGTGCCACCAGCAGAGGGCGGACTAATGAAAAACTGTTTTTT. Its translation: CATSRGRTNEKLFF.

In DNA, the CDR3 is TGTGCCAGCCTGAAAACCGGGACAACGAACACTGAAGCTTTCTTT. Protein product: CASLKTGTTNTEAFF. The rearrangement links TRBV2 to TRBJ1-1, with D tentatively TRBD1 (6 bases). Between the trimmed V and J ends, which lost 8 bases and 1 base, there was a span of 17 bases. The CDR3 has 15 amino acids. The germline CDR1 and CDR2 sequences are SNHLY and FYNNEI.

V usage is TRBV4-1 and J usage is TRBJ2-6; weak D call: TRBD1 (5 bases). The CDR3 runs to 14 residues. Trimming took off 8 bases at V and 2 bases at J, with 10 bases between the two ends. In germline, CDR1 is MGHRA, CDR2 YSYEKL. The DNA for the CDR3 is TGCGCCAGCGACAAAGGGGCTGGGGCCAACGTCCTGACTTTC. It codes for CASDKGAGANVLTF.

This CDR3 is CASSLPNLPGQPQHF. The CDR3 coding sequence is TGTGCCAGCAGTTTACCCAACCTACCTGGTCAGCCCCAGCATTTT. J is TRBJ1-5 and V is TRBV28; D not certain. This CDR3 is built from 15 residues. The germline V and J ends were trimmed by 2 bases and 6 bases, with 14 bases remaining between them. CDR1 is MDHEN and CDR2 is SYDVKM in the germline V gene.

CDR3 in DNA: TGTGCCAGCAGTTTAAGACAGGGGGGATTAAAAGGCTACACCTTC. It is translated as CASSLRQGGLKGYTF. The chain is built from TRBV28 and TRBJ1-2; 9 bases match TRBD1. Germline V lookup: CDR1 MDHEN, CDR2 SYDVKM. Trimming cost V 2 bases and J 8 bases; bases outside gene matches: 9. The CDR3 is 15 amino acids.

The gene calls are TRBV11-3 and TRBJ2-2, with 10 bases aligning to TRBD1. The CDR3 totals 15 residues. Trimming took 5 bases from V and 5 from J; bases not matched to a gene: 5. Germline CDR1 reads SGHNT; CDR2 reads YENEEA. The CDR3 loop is CASSAWGQGTGELFF. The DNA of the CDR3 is TGTGCCAGCAGCGCCTGGGGACAGGGGACCGGGGAGCTGTTTTTT. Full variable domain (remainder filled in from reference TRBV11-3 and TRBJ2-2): EAGVVQSPRYKIIEKKQPVAFWCNPISGHNTLYWYLQNLGQGPELLIRYENEEAVDDSQLPKDRFSAERLKGVDSTLKIQPAELGDSAVYLCASSAWGQGTGELFFGEGSRLTVL.

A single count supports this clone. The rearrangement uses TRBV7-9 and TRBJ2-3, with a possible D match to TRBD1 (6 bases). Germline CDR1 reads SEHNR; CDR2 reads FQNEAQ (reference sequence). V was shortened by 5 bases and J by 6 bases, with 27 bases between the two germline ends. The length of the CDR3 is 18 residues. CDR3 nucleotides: TGTGCCAGCAGCACAAATGATGGACAGTACAGATACTTGGATACGCAGTATTTT. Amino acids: CASSTNDGQYRYLDTQYF.

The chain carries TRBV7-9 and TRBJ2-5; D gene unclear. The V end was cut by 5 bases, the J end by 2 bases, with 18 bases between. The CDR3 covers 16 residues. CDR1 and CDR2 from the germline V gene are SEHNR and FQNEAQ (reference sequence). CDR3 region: CASSPRQGRRQETQYF. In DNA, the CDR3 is TGTGCCAGCAGCCCCCGACAAGGGCGCCGACAAGAGACCCAGTACTTC.

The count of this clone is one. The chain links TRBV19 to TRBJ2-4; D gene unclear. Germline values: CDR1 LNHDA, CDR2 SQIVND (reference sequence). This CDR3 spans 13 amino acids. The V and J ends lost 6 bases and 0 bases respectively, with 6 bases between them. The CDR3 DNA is TGTGCCAGTAGGACTCTAGCCAAAAACATTCAGTACTTC. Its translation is CASRTLAKNIQYF.

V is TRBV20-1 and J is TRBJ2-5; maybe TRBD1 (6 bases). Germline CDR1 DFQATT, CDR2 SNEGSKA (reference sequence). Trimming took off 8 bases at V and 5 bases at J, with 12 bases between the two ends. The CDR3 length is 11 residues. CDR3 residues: CSSTGYETQYF. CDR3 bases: TGCAGTTCAACAGGGTACGAGACCCAGTACTTC.

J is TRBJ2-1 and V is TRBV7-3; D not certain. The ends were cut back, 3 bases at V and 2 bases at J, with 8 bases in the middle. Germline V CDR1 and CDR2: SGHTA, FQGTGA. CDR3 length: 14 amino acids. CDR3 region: CASSFRGAYNEQFF. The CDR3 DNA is TGTGCCAGCAGCTTCCGCGGAGCCTACAATGAGCAGTTCTTC.

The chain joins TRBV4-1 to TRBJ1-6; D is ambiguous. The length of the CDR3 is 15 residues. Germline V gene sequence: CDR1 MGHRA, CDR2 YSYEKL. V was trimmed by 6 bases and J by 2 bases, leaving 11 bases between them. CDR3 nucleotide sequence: TGCGCCAGCAGAAGACCCGGGGCCTATAATTCACCCCTCCACTTT. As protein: CASRRPGAYNSPLHF.

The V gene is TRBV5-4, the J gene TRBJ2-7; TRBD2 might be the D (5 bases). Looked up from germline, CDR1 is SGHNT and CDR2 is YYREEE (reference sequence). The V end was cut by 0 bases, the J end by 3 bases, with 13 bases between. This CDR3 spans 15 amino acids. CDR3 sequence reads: CASSLGGSPGYEQYF. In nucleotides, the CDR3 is TGTGCCAGCAGCTTGGGAGGGAGCCCCGGCTACGAGCAGTACTTC.

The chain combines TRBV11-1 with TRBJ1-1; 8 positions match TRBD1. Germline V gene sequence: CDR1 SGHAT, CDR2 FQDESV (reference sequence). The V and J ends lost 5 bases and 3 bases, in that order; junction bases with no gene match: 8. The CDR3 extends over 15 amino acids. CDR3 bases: TGTGCCAGCAGCACACGGACAGGGCGGGACACTGAAGCTTTCTTT. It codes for CASSTRTGRDTEAFF.

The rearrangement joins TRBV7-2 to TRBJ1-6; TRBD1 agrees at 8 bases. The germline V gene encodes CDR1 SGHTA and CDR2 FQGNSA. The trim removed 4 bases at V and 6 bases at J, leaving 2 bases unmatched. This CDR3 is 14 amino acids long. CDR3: CASSSTGVNSPLHF. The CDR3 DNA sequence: TGTGCCAGCAGCTCGACAGGGGTTAATTCACCCCTCCACTTT. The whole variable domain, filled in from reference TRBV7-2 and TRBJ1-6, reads GAGVSQSPSNKVTEKGKDVELRCDPISGHTALYWYRQSLGQGLEFLIYFQGNSAPDKSGLPSDRFSAERTGGSVSTLTIQRTQQEDSAVYLCASSSTGVNSPLHFGNGTRLTVT.

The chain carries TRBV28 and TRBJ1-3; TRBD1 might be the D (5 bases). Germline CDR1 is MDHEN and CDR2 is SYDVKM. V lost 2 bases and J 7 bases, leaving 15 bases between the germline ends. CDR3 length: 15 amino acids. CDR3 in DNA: TGTGCCAGCAGTTTAACCGCAGGAGGGGTCAACACCATATATTTT. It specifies CASSLTAGGVNTIYF.

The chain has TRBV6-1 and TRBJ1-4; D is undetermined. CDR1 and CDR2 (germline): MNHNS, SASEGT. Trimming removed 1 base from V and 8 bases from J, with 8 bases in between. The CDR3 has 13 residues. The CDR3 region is CASSEGPTEKLFF. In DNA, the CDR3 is TGTGCCAGCAGTGAAGGACCAACCGAAAAACTGTTTTTT.